A single sample gave rise to the 4 T cell receptor beta chains below, sequenced in a study of T cells in Graves' hyperthyroidism and ophthalmopathy. TCR beta CDR3 regions were amplified from RNA. HTBI primers were the set used in a first-round RT-PCR of the TCR CDR3. From the multiplex PCR reads, TCRdb called clonotypes with MiXCR, one entry per CDR3 protein. Of about 400,000 distinct CDR3 sequences listed, over 13% are singletons. Sample: blood. The receptors derive from a man aged 50 to 60 with Graves' ophthalmopathy.

The rearrangement links TRBV27 to TRBJ1-5, with 8 bases identical to TRBD1. The CDR3 is made up of 15 amino acids. Germline V CDR1 and CDR2: MNHEY, SMNVEV (reference sequence). The junction had 7 bases not matched to a gene; V was cut back by 5 bases and J by 4 bases. As DNA, the CDR3 is TGTGCCAGCAGTATCTCCGGACAGGGAAATCAGCCCCAGCATTTT. As protein: CASSISGQGNQPQHF.

This clonotype showed up many times. Here the CDR3 DNA reads TGCAGTGCTGCAGAGACTAGCGGATCTAGCACAGATACGCAGTATTTT. Translated, it gives CSAAETSGSSTDTQYF. The chain employs TRBV20-1 and TRBJ2-3; 9 nucleotides agree with TRBD2. V was clipped by 5 bases and J by 0 bases; unmatched bases: 9. Germline assignment: CDR1 DFQATT and CDR2 SNEGSKA (reference sequence). The length of the CDR3 is 16 residues.

The table lists this clonotype with many counts. The chain recombines TRBV11-2 with TRBJ1-6; TRBD1 is a possible D gene (5 bases). CDR1 and CDR2 from the germline V gene are SGHAT and FQNNGV. Deletions cut 2 bases from V and 7 bases from J, with 15 bases between. This CDR3 has 16 residues. CDR3 region: CASSLIGWGGNSPLHF. The CDR3 DNA follows: TGTGCCAGCAGCTTAATCGGTTGGGGGGGGAATTCACCCCTCCACTTT.

This clonotype has only a few counts. This chain links TRBV6-1 with TRBJ2-3, with D maybe TRBD2 (5 bases). V dropped 3 bases and J dropped 0 bases, with 10 bases sitting between them. Germline assignment: CDR1 MNHNS and CDR2 SASEGT. The CDR3 loop spans 15 amino acids. The CDR3 region is CASSEIATSTDTQYF. CDR3 coding DNA: TGTGCCAGCAGTGAGATAGCGACTAGCACAGATACGCAGTATTTT.